One and the same sample provided the 14 T cell receptor beta chains below, sequenced in a study of blood T cell repertoires in COVID-19. Repertoires were generated with immunoSEQ multiplex PCR, while TCRdb's copy carries only in-frame clones and drops some. The sample lists around 150,000 clones; 80% to 85% were seen once. Material for sequencing was PBMCs or T cells enriched from blood (not recorded which). The source is a man between 70 and 80 years old who had been exposed to COVID-19.

This rearrangement joins TRBV7-9 to TRBJ2-1; 10 nucleotides match TRBD2. The germline CDR1 and CDR2 sequences are SEHNR and FQNEAQ (reference sequence). V shed 5 bases, J shed 5 bases, and the junction held 3 bases outside the gene matches. The CDR3 covers 14 residues. The CDR3 coding sequence is TGTGCCAGCAGCCGAGGACTAGCGGACAATGAGCAGTTCTTC. Amino acid sequence: CASSRGLADNEQFF.

V and J are TRBV3-1 (or the pseudogene TRBV3-2) and TRBJ1-5; D may be TRBD1 (5 bases). Trimming took off 3 bases at V and 11 bases at J, with 17 bases between the two ends. From germline, CDR1 is LGHDT and CDR2 YNNKEL (reference sequence). This CDR3 comprises 14 residues. CDR3 sequence: CASSQLGGSGSQHF. As DNA, the CDR3 is TGTGCCAGCAGCCAGTTGGGGGGTTCGGGGTCCCAGCATTTT.

The chain combines TRBV12-5 with TRBJ1-2; 7 nucleotides line up with TRBD1. From germline, CDR1 is LGHNT and CDR2 FRNRAP. The junction had 8 bases not matched to a gene; V was cut back by 6 bases and J by 4 bases. This CDR3 region has 14 residues. The CDR3 here is CASGTTGRLYGYTF. The CDR3, as DNA: TGTGCTAGTGGGACGACAGGGCGCCTCTATGGCTACACCTTC.

This rearrangement joins TRBV9 to TRBJ2-1, with TRBD1 matching 10 bases. The germline gives CDR1 SGDLS, CDR2 YYNGEE. Losses at the gene ends were 3 bases for V and 4 bases for J; bases not matched to a gene: 10. CDR3 length: 17 amino acids. CDR3 residues: CASSGSWGTGAYNEQFF. The DNA of the CDR3 is TGTGCCAGCAGCGGCTCTTGGGGGACAGGGGCTTACAATGAGCAGTTCTTC.

This chain uses TRBV30 with TRBJ2-3; no definite D call. The CDR3 loop spans 16 amino acids. Trimming removed 3 bases from V and 0 bases from J, with 16 bases in between. Germline-derived CDR1 and CDR2 are GTSNPN and SVGIG (reference sequence). CDR3: CAWRSIDWPSTDTQYF. In nucleotides, the CDR3 is TGTGCCTGGAGATCTATCGACTGGCCTAGCACAGATACGCAGTATTTT.

The chain combines TRBV7-2 with TRBJ2-1; tentative D call: TRBD2 (6 bases). The CDR3 contains 16 residues. The V gene's germline CDR1 is SGHTA and CDR2 FQGNSA. V was shortened by 4 bases and J by 7 bases, with 20 bases between the two germline ends. CDR3 sequence reads: CASSSPVGGSGNEQFF. The CDR3 bases are TGTGCCAGCAGCTCCCCGGTGGGGGGATCGGGAAATGAGCAGTTCTTC.

This clone has a handful of counts. The chain combines TRBV5-6 with TRBJ2-7; 10 nucleotides align to TRBD2. The CDR3 runs to 15 residues. Germline V lookup: CDR1 SGHDT, CDR2 YYEEEE. The V and J ends lost 0 bases and 2 bases, in that order; junction bases with no gene match: 2. The DNA of the CDR3 is TGTGCCAGCAGCTTGGCCCTAGCGGGGGCCTACGAGCAGTACTTC. Amino acids: CASSLALAGAYEQYF.

This clone came up a few times. V gene TRBV29-1 combines with J gene TRBJ1-4; D gene ambiguous. The CDR3 covers 13 residues. Germline V gene lookup returns CDR1 SQVTM and CDR2 ANQGSEA. V lost 2 bases to trimming and J lost 8 bases, with 12 bases between them. CDR3 in DNA: TGCAGCGTTGAACCCGACCGGGGAGAAAAACTGTTTTTT. Translation: CSVEPDRGEKLFF.

This clone was seen a single time. The chain couples TRBV29-1 to TRBJ1-2; TRBD1 agrees at 10 bases. V lost 7 bases and J lost 8; bases outside the gene matches: 10. This CDR3 is 13 amino acids long. From germline, CDR1 is SQVTM and CDR2 ANQGSEA. CDR3 sequence: CSAWTGGRGGYTF. CDR3 nucleotides: TGCAGCGCCTGGACAGGGGGGAGAGGGGGCTACACCTTC.

The CDR3 region is CASSFLVGSLNTGELFF. CDR3 in DNA: TGTGCCAGCAGTTTTCTCGTTGGCTCTCTGAACACCGGGGAGCTGTTTTTT. V usage is TRBV27 and J usage is TRBJ2-2; D unclear. Trimming pared 3 bases from V and 1 base from J, leaving 15 bases between. The germline V gene encodes CDR1 MNHEY and CDR2 SMNVEV (reference sequence). CDR3 length: 17 residues.

The V and J genes are TRBV6-5 and TRBJ2-4; 7 nucleotides agree with TRBD1. CDR3 length equals 14 residues. CDR1 and CDR2 (germline): MNHEY, SVGAGI. With V trimmed by 6 bases and J by 2 bases, 4 bases remained unmatched. CDR3: CASRMTGTKNIQYF. In nucleotides, the CDR3 is TGTGCCAGCAGGATGACAGGGACCAAAAACATTCAGTACTTC.

The V and J genes are TRBV6-2 or TRBV6-3 and TRBJ1-1; D remains ambiguous. The CDR3 extends over 13 amino acids. V gave up 0 bases and J gave up 4 bases, with 6 bases separating them. The germline V gene encodes CDR1 MNHEY and CDR2 SVGEGT. The CDR3 DNA sequence: TGTGCCAGCAGTTACTCTTCTACCACTGAAGCTTTCTTT. This codes for CASSYSSTTEAFF.

V gene TRBV4-3 combines with J gene TRBJ2-2; the D is unclear. The CDR3 length is 15 residues. Germline V gene lookup returns CDR1 LGHNA and CDR2 YSLEER. V dropped 0 bases and J dropped 1 base, with 6 bases sitting between them. The CDR3 loop is CASSQDPVNTGELFF. As DNA, the CDR3 is TGCGCCAGCAGCCAAGATCCAGTGAACACCGGGGAGCTGTTTTTT.

The V and J genes are TRBV6-2 or TRBV6-3 and TRBJ1-1, with unresolved D. This CDR3 spans 13 amino acids. The germline gives CDR1 MNHEY, CDR2 SVGEGT. V dropped 6 bases and J dropped 1 base, with 9 bases sitting between them. This CDR3 is CASSWAGNTEAFF. In DNA form, the CDR3 reads TGTGCCAGCAGCTGGGCTGGGAACACTGAAGCTTTCTTT.